The 18 T cell receptor beta chains in this list originate from one sample, sequenced in a study of blood T cell repertoires in COVID-19. Method: immunoSEQ multiplex PCR; TCRdb's copy keeps in-frame clones and lacks some. The repertoire holds 250,000 or so clones, 82% seen once, with about 4.4% in the top ten. Specimen: peripheral blood. The receptor set was obtained from an older woman with acute or convalescent COVID-19.

This chain uses TRBV6-2 or TRBV6-3 with TRBJ2-7, with 8 bases lining up with TRBD2. The CDR3 spans 16 residues. The V and J ends lost 6 bases and 0 bases, in that order; junction bases with no gene match: 10. Germline V CDR1 and CDR2: MNHEY, SVGEGT. CDR3 sequence reads: CASRYGGAGTSYEQYF. The DNA for the CDR3 is TGTGCCAGCAGGTACGGGGGGGCAGGGACCTCCTACGAGCAGTACTTC.

V and J are TRBV4-3 and TRBJ2-3; 7 bases are shared with TRBD2. The CDR3 is 17 amino acids. Germline-derived CDR1 and CDR2 are LGHNA and YSLEER. V shed 4 bases, J shed 2 bases, and the junction held 12 bases outside the gene matches. CDR3 sequence: CASSPRGTAVNTDTQYF. The DNA of the CDR3 is TGCGCCAGCAGCCCGCGGGGGACGGCAGTGAACACAGATACGCAGTATTTT.

The chain uses TRBV29-1 and TRBJ1-1, with TRBD1 as a possible D gene (6 bases). This CDR3 is built from 13 residues. Germline lookup yields CDR1 SQVTM and CDR2 ANQGSEA. Trimming cost V 7 bases and J 2 bases, with 14 bases left between them. The CDR3 DNA sequence: TGCAGCGCCCAAGGACAGCCCAACACTGAAGCTTTCTTT. It specifies CSAQGQPNTEAFF.

The chain recombines TRBV18 with TRBJ1-1, with D unclear. The CDR3 contains 14 residues. Germline V CDR1 and CDR2: KGHSH, LQKENI. V dropped 2 bases and J dropped 1 base, with 8 bases sitting between them. The CDR3 DNA follows: TGTGCCAGCTCACCAGTTCCAGGGAACACTGAAGCTTTCTTT. This translates into CASSPVPGNTEAFF.

The V and J genes are TRBV7-2 and TRBJ2-1, with D possibly being TRBD1 (7 bases). From germline, CDR1 is SGHTA and CDR2 FQGNSA. The length of the CDR3 is 13 residues. V was clipped by 5 bases and J by 6 bases, with 11 bases between them. The CDR3, as DNA: TGTGCCAGCAGCAAGCAGGGGGGCAATGAGCAGTTCTTC. Encoded protein: CASSKQGGNEQFF.

The rearrangement links TRBV4-3 to TRBJ2-6; the D gene is possibly TRBD2 (5 bases). CDR1 and CDR2 from the germline V gene are LGHNA and YSLEER. Trimming removed 3 bases from V and 2 bases from J, with 20 bases in between. The CDR3 has 19 amino acids. In DNA form, the CDR3 reads TGCGCCAGCAGCCAGGGTAGACTGACATCTAGCACTGGGGCCAACGTCCTGACTTTC. Encoded protein: CASSQGRLTSSTGANVLTF.

The rearrangement links TRBV5-1 to TRBJ2-1, with 13 bases fitting TRBD2. The V gene end was trimmed by 4 bases and the J gene end by 9 bases; junction bases not matched to a gene: 7. This CDR3 spans 15 amino acids. Germline V gene data show CDR1 as SGHRS and CDR2 as YFSETQ. The CDR3 DNA sequence: TGCGCCAGCAGCGGTGGACTAGCGGGGGATGGTGAGCAGTTCTTC. Translated: CASSGGLAGDGEQFF. The whole variable domain, remainder taken from reference TRBV5-1 and TRBJ2-1, is KAGVTQTPRYLIKTRGQQVTLSCSPISGHRSVSWYQQTPGQGLQFLFEYFSETQRNKGNFPGRFSGRQFSNSRSEMNVSTLELGDSALYLCASSGGLAGDGEQFFGPGTRLTVL.

This chain links TRBV3-1 (or the pseudogene TRBV3-2) with TRBJ2-1; D may be TRBD2 (6 bases). The V gene's germline CDR1 is LGHDT and CDR2 YNNKEL (reference sequence). CDR3 size: 16 residues. V was cut by 0 bases and J by 0 bases, with 9 bases left in between. The CDR3 bases are TGTGCCAGCAGCCAAGAGGGGGGTTACTCCTACAATGAGCAGTTCTTC. This codes for CASSQEGGYSYNEQFF.

The chain recombines TRBV10-3 with TRBJ1-1, with TRBD1 matching 7 bases. J was trimmed by 4 bases and V by 5 bases; bases with no gene match: 4. This CDR3 comprises 13 residues. Germline values: CDR1 ENHRY, CDR2 SYGVKD. The chain's CDR3 is CAISSGGSTEAFF. DNA of the CDR3: TGTGCCATCAGTTCAGGGGGGTCCACTGAAGCTTTCTTT.

V usage is TRBV18 and J usage is TRBJ1-6; D might be TRBD1 (5 bases). Trimming took off 6 bases at V and 9 bases at J, with 15 bases between the two ends. Per germline, CDR1 KGHSH and CDR2 LQKENI. The CDR3 has 14 amino acids. The CDR3 DNA reads TGTGCCAGCTCGTATGGAGGGGACGGTTCACCCCTCCACTTT. Protein product: CASSYGGDGSPLHF.

The V gene is TRBV6-1, the J gene TRBJ2-7, with 10 bases lining up with TRBD2. Losses at the gene ends were 4 bases for V and 5 bases for J; bases not matched to a gene: 11. The CDR3 runs to 16 residues. Per the germline V gene, CDR1 is MNHNS and CDR2 is SASEGT. CDR3 sequence (DNA): TGTGCCAGCAGTGGAGCGGGGGGGAGGCAGGTCAACGAGCAGTACTTC. This gives the protein CASSGAGGRQVNEQYF.

Written as DNA, the CDR3 is TGTGCCAGCAGTTACTCTGGACTCCCAAATCAGCCCCAGCATTTT. It specifies CASSYSGLPNQPQHF. The chain employs TRBV6-2 or TRBV6-3 and TRBJ1-5; D is ambiguous. CDR3 length: 15 amino acids. V gave up 0 bases and J gave up 4 bases, with 10 bases separating them. The germline V gene has CDR1 MNHEY and CDR2 SVGEGT.

The V gene is TRBV19, the J gene TRBJ1-1; no definite D call. Trimming removed 5 bases from V and 4 bases from J, with 11 bases in between. The CDR3 length is 13 residues. Germline lookup yields CDR1 LNHDA and CDR2 SQIVND (reference sequence). CDR3 amino acids: CASSSRLGTEAFF. The CDR3 DNA reads TGTGCCAGTAGTTCACGACTTGGCACTGAAGCTTTCTTT.

The sample holds a few counts of this clone. The chain links TRBV7-2 to TRBJ2-3; no clear D. V lost 1 base and J lost 7, with 6 bases in between. Looked up from germline, CDR1 is SGHTA and CDR2 is FQGNSA. The CDR3 is 12 amino acids. DNA of the CDR3: TGTGCCAGCAGCTTAGGAGAAAATACGCAGTATTTT. As protein: CASSLGENTQYF. The full variable domain, completed using reference TRBV7-2 and TRBJ2-3, is GAGVSQSPSNKVTEKGKDVELRCDPISGHTALYWYRQSLGQGLEFLIYFQGNSAPDKSGLPSDRFSAERTGGSVSTLTIQRTQQEDSAVYLCASSLGENTQYFGPGTRLTVL.

The genes are TRBV13 and TRBJ2-3; TRBD2 is a possible D gene (5 bases). Germline V gives CDR1 PRHDT, CDR2 FYEKMQ (reference sequence). This CDR3 is built from 16 residues. Trimming removed 5 bases from V and 0 bases from J, with 15 bases in between. In DNA, the CDR3 is TGTGCCAGCAGCGGAGACGGGGAGTCTAGCACAGATACGCAGTATTTT. Its translation is CASSGDGESSTDTQYF.

This clone was detected a few times. V and J are TRBV19 and TRBJ2-2; 7 positions agree with TRBD1. The germline V gene encodes CDR1 LNHDA and CDR2 SQIVND (reference sequence). The V gene end was trimmed by 5 bases and the J gene end by 4 bases; junction bases not matched to a gene: 7. The CDR3 is made up of 15 amino acids. CDR3 protein: CASSLGTAGTGELFF. CDR3 DNA sequence: TGTGCCAGTAGTTTAGGGACAGCTGGCACCGGGGAGCTGTTTTTT.

This chain connects TRBV6-5 to TRBJ1-1; D remains ambiguous. This CDR3 region has 13 residues. The V gene lost 9 bases and the J gene lost 4 bases, with 15 bases spanning the gap. CDR1 is MNHEY and CDR2 is SVGAGI in the germline V gene. The CDR3: CASGASGGTEAFF. The DNA for the CDR3 is TGTGCCAGTGGTGCCAGTGGCGGCACTGAAGCTTTCTTT.

The genes are TRBV9 and TRBJ1-1; TRBD1 agrees at 7 bases. V trimming: 6 bases; J trimming: 11 bases; junction bases outside the gene matches: 13. CDR1 and CDR2 (germline): SGDLS, YYNGEE. There are 13 residues in the CDR3. CDR3 DNA: TGTGCCAGCAACGAAAGAGAGGGGGCTGGTGCTTTCTTT. This gives the protein CASNEREGAGAFF.